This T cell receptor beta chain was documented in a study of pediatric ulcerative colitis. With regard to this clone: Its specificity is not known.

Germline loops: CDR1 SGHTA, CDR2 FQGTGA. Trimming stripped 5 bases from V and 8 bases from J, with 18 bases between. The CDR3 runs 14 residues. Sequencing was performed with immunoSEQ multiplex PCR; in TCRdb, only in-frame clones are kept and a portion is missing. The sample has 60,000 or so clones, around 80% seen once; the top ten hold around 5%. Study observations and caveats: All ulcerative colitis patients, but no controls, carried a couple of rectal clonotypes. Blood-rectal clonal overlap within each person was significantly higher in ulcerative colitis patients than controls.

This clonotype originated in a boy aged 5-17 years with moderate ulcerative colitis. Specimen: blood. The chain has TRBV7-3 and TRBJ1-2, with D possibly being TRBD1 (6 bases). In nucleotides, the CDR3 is TGTGCCAGCAGCCTGGCCCAGGGGATAGGAGGCTACACCTTC. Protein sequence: CASSLAQGIGGYTF.